This TCR beta chain emerged from a study of OX40 agonist ivuxolimab in advanced cancers. The CDR3 is 14 amino acids. Germline V lookup: CDR1 WNHNN, CDR2 SYGVQD (reference sequence). The ends lost 4 bases at V and 7 bases at J; junction bases unmatched: 6. TCRdb keeps only in-frame clones here, not all; method: immunoSEQ multiplex PCR. The table shows under 100,000 clones, with less than 85% occurring only once. The sequenced sample was CD4+ or CD8+ T cells sorted from blood, obtained in a trial of the OX40 agonist ivuxolimab. This TCR was sampled from an adult with an advanced solid tumor such as melanoma, head and neck, liver or kidney cancer. The chain joins TRBV10-1 to TRBJ1-5; the match to TRBD1 covers 8 bases. CDR3 in amino acids: CASSGGQGGQPQHF. CDR3 DNA: TGCGCCAGCAGTGGTGGACAGGGCGGGCAGCCCCAGCATTTT.